Listed here is a single T cell receptor beta chain. The sample originates from a study of blood T cell repertoires in COVID-19. Study at large: Samples came from the United States, Italy and Spain, spanning acute and convalescent COVID-19.

Participants' reported clinical history set cohort assignment. In Cohort 3, a recovered donor had either two negative PCRs, clearance, or symptom resolution. Germline V lookup: CDR1 PRHDT, CDR2 FYEKMQ (reference sequence). The CDR3 runs 14 residues. The junction had 4 bases not matched to a gene; V was cut back by 5 bases and J by 1 base. Original processing methods: By means of reference gene primer amplification, nucleated cell counts were estimated. Data came from immunoSEQ multiplex PCR; TCRdb stores just in-frame clones and leaves some out. For V, J and clone size, that table is used; D and trimming come from the DNA. The repertoire holds over 250,000 clones, approximately 89% seen once, with 1.5% to 2% in the top ten.

Sequenced: PBMCs or T cells enriched from blood (not recorded which). This TCR was sampled from a woman aged 55-70 years who had recovered from COVID-19. The chain couples TRBV13 to TRBJ1-1; 7 bases are shared with TRBD1. As DNA, the CDR3 is TGTGCCAGCAGCATGGGGACAGCGAACACTGAAGCTTTCTTT. Translated: CASSMGTANTEAFF.